Listed below are T cell receptor beta chains from one sample, sequenced in a study of graft-versus-host responses after intestinal transplantation. No antigen is known for these receptors. Only in-frame clones appear in the TCRdb table, and some are missing; sequencing was by immunoSEQ multiplex PCR. The sample gives 40,000 or so clones, roughly 92% of which show up once; roughly a fifth is in the top ten. Material: unstimulated CD8+ T cells sorted from spleen or lymph node cells, obtained before transplant. These receptor sequences come from a human donor who was the organ donor for an intestinal transplant. CDR3s include the opening cysteine and the closing phenylalanine or tryptophan.

j_call,v_call,cdr3_aa
TRBJ2-3,TRBV28,CASGRLAEDTQYF
TRBJ2-7,TRBV2,CASSEAGRVSYEQYF
TRBJ2-1,TRBV13,CASSLALNEQFF
TRBJ1-1,TRBV7-9,CASSSPGGGQTFEAFF
TRBJ1-5,TRBV7-9,CASSLGGTNQPQHF
TRBJ2-2,TRBV7-3,CASSPSSTVAGPVTGELFF
TRBJ2-2,TRBV4-2,CASSQPLPQLAGPYPGELFF
TRBJ2-5,TRBV2,CASSEFLGHNQETQYF
TRBJ2-3,TRBV4-2,CASSQEGAIGTDTQYF
TRBJ2-3,TRBV5-6,CASSLERPDTQYF
TRBJ1-1,TRBV19,CASTSWNSHTEAFF
TRBJ2-1,TRBV4-1,CASSQEGGYYNEQFF
TRBJ2-1,TRBV27,CASSFKPIRPNEQFF
TRBJ2-7,TRBV6-6,CASSYRVEQYF
TRBJ2-1,TRBV27,CASSYVYGQGYNEQFF
TRBJ2-7,TRBV19,CASSIGGTGGIHEQYF
TRBJ2-7,TRBV27,CASSLNLNSYEQYF
TRBJ2-7,TRBV19,CASSPRLAGRDEQYF
TRBJ2-5,TRBV5-1,CASVPGRGFQETQYF
TRBJ2-3,TRBV5-1,CASSLGATSGGPTDTQYF